The present T cell receptor (beta chain) was sequenced within a study of cytomegalovirus exposure and HLA in healthy donors. PCR involved 60 Vbeta and 13 Jbeta primers. TCRdb keeps only in-frame clones here, not all; method: immunoSEQ multiplex PCR. The table lists about 150,000 clones, roughly 80% of them singletons. Germline CDR1 LNHDA, CDR2 SQIVND (reference sequence). V lost 5 bases, J lost 0 bases, and 16 bases lay in between. The CDR3 covers 16 residues. The V call is TRBV19, the J call TRBJ1-2, with D possibly being TRBD1 (6 bases). This clonotype was sampled from a man between 25 and 39 years old in good health and CMV-seropositive. The sequenced material came from PBMCs. CDR3 loop: CASSPRTATANYGYTF. CDR3 DNA sequence: TGTGCCAGTAGTCCCCGGACAGCTACAGCTAACTATGGCTACACCTTC.